This T cell receptor beta chain was captured in a study of T cell responses to AZD1222 COVID-19 vaccine. The wider study: The study pooled second doses at about 4 or about 12 weeks. Whole-study results and caveats: Baseline antibody screening turned up just six or seven seropositive AZD1222 recipients. Females outnumbered males among donors, who were mostly white British; clonal diversity was possibly underestimated. Following two doses of AZD1222, Spike-specific TCR breadth and depth rose.

The table came from immunoSEQ multiplex PCR; TCRdb's copy has only in-frame clones and leaves some out. The table lists about 140,000 clones, roughly 80% of them singletons. To note about this clone: The antigen is undetermined.

Germline V gene data show CDR1 as KGHSH and CDR2 as LQKENI. V was pared by 6 bases and J by 4 bases, with 15 bases between. The CDR3 is 14 residues long. The source material was peripheral blood, sampled on day 0 of AZD1222 vaccination. This chain links TRBV18 with TRBJ1-1; TRBD1 is a possible D gene (6 bases). The receptor comes from an adult in good health. The CDR3 loop reads CASSSKGGSTEAFF. The CDR3 nucleotides are TGTGCCAGCTCCTCCAAGGGGGGGAGCACTGAAGCTTTCTTT.